This entry describes one T cell receptor beta chain. Its antigen is currently unknown. TCRdb's table, derived via immunoSEQ multiplex PCR, lists solely in-frame clones and lacks some. The data hold about 130,000 clones, with roughly 84% observed a single time. The data were taken from a study of T cell responses to AZD1222 COVID-19 vaccine. Study information: Second-dose intervals of approximately 4 or approximately 12 weeks were pooled.

The CDR3 runs to 14 residues. Germline lookup yields CDR1 MNHEY and CDR2 SMNVEV (reference sequence). Trimming took 3 bases from V and 7 from J, leaving 10 bases between them. Study findings and constraints: Seropositive AZD1222 recipients at baseline numbered only five or six.

The chain is built from TRBV27 and TRBJ1-6, with D possibly being TRBD1 (5 bases). This receptor was obtained from an adult in good health. This specimen was peripheral blood, taken on day 0 of AZD1222 vaccination. Here the CDR3 reads CASSLRAGNSPLHF. The CDR3, as DNA: TGTGCCAGCAGTTTGAGAGCAGGGAATTCACCCCTCCACTTT.